The sequence of this TCR beta chain was determined in a study of cytomegalovirus exposure and HLA in healthy donors. J lost 7 bases, V lost 10 bases, and 8 bases had no gene match. Per the germline V gene, CDR1 is ENHRY and CDR2 is SYGVKD. There are 13 residues in the CDR3. Broader study findings: Researchers reported that three CMV-associated chains were confirmed in vitro as CMV antigen-specific. CMV serostatus was the sole immune exposure data available.

PCR employed 60 Vbeta and 13 Jbeta primers. The protocol was immunoSEQ multiplex PCR, while the TCRdb copy is restricted to in-frame clones and leaves out a portion. The table lists 140,000 to 150,000 clones, 76% of them singletons. Remarks on this clone: The antigen is not known.

The chain couples TRBV10-3 to TRBJ2-1; 9 nucleotides match TRBD2. Sequencing was done on a sample of PBMCs. This TCR was sampled from a woman in her forties in good health and CMV-seronegative. CDR3 protein: CATGASGANEQFF. CDR3 bases: TGTGCCACAGGGGCTAGCGGGGCGAATGAGCAGTTCTTC.